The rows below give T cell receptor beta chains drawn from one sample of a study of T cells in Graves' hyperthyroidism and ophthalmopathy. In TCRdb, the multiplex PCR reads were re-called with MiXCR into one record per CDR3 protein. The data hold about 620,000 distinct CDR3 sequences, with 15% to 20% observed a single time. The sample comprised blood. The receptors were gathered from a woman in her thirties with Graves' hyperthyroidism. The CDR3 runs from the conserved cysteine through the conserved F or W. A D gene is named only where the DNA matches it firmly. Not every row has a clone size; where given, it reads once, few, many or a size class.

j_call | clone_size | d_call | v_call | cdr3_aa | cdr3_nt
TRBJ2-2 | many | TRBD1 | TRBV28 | CASRTFQGDTGELFF | TGTGCCAGCAGGACCTTTCAGGGGGACACCGGGGAGCTGTTTTTT
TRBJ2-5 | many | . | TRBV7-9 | CASSLASRQETQYF | TGTGCCAGCAGCTTAGCGAGCAGACAAGAGACCCAGTACTTC
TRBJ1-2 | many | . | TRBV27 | CASSQRGDYGYTF | TGTGCCAGCAGTCAACGGGGTGACTATGGCTACACCTTC
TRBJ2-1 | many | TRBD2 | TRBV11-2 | CASSLSIAGGISYNEQFF | TGTGCCAGCAGCTTGTCTATAGCGGGAGGGATTTCCTACAATGAGCAGTTCTTC
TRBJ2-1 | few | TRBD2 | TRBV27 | CASSLMERGYEQFF | TGTGCCAGCAGTTTAATGGAGCGGGGCTATGAGCAGTTCTTC
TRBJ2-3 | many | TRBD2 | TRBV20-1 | CSASRLAGRTDTQYF | TGCAGTGCTAGCCGACTAGCGGGAAGGACAGATACGCAGTATTTT
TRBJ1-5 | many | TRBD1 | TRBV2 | CASRIQGGNQPQHF | TGTGCCAGCAGGATACAGGGGGGGAATCAGCCCCAGCATTTT
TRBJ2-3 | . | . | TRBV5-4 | CASSFVLQVDTQYF | TGTGCCAGCAGCTTCGTGTTACAGGTGGATACGCAGTATTTT
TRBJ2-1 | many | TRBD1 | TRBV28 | CASSLMAGGYNEQFF | TGTGCCAGCAGTTTAATGGCAGGGGGCTACAATGAGCAGTTCTTC
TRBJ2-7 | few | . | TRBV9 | CASSSLGDTGYEQYF | TGTGCCAGCAGCTCGCTCGGGGACACTGGATACGAGCAGTACTTC
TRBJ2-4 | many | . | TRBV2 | CASKQEPLAKNIQYF | TGTGCCAGCAAACAGGAACCACTAGCCAAAAACATTCAGTACTTC
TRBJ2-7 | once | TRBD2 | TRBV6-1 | CASSLGTTPEQYF | TGTGCCAGCAGCCTAGGGACTACCCCGGAGCAGTACTTC
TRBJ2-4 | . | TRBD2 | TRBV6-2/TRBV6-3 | CASSRLAGEGDIQYF | TGTGCCAGCAGTAGACTAGCGGGAGAGGGGGACATTCAGTACTTC
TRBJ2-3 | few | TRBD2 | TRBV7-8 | CASSLMGGGEDTQYF | TGTGCCAGCAGCTTAATGGGCGGGGGGGAGGATACGCAGTATTTT
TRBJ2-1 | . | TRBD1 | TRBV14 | CASSSTGGLLYNEQFF | TGTGCCAGCAGCTCGACAGGGGGCCTTCTCTACAATGAGCAGTTCTTC
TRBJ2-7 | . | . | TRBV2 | CASSESPQRPSYEQYF | TGTGCCAGCAGTGAATCTCCCCAAAGACCTTCCTACGAGCAGTACTTC
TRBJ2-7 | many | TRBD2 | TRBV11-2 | CASRLLGLAGDEQYF | TGTGCCAGCAGGCTCCTTGGACTAGCGGGAGACGAGCAGTACTTC
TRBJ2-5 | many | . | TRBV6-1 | CASIDQETQYF | TGTGCCAGTATAGACCAAGAGACCCAGTACTTC
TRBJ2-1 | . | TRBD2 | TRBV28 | CASSLTSGNQNEQFF | TGTGCCAGCAGTTTAACTAGCGGGAATCAAAATGAGCAGTTCTTC
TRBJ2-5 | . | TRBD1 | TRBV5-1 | CASSLRTGPETQYF | TGCGCCAGCAGCCTTAGGACAGGGCCAGAGACCCAGTACTTC
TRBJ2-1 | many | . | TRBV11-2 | CASSLDKGGGRGEQFF | TGTGCCAGCAGCTTAGATAAGGGGGGAGGGCGAGGGGAGCAGTTCTTC
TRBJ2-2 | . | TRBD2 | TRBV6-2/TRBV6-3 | CASSPGTSDVGELFF | TGTGCCAGCAGCCCCGGGACTAGTGATGTCGGGGAGCTGTTTTTT
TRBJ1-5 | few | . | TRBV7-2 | CASSLGWGDHQPQHF | TGTGCCAGCAGCTTAGGGTGGGGAGACCATCAGCCCCAGCATTTT
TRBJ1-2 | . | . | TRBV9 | CASSERAGYGYTF | TGTGCCAGCAGCGAGCGGGCCGGATATGGCTACACCTTC
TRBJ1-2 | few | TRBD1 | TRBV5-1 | CASNPGTGDGYTF | TGCGCCAGTAATCCCGGGACAGGGGACGGCTACACCTTC
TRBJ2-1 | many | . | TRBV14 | CASSQDKGTNYNEQFF | TGTGCCAGCAGCCAAGATAAGGGGACGAACTACAATGAGCAGTTCTTC
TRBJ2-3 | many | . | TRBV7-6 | CASSLKGPGTDTQYF | TGTGCCAGCAGCTTAAAGGGGCCGGGCACAGATACGCAGTATTTT
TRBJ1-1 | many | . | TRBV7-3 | CASSLSGRGEAFF | TGTGCCAGCAGCTTAAGCGGACGAGGTGAAGCTTTCTTT
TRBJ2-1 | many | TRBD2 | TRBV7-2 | CASSLRAGAYYNEQFF | TGTGCCAGCAGCTTACGGGCGGGAGCTTACTACAATGAGCAGTTCTTC
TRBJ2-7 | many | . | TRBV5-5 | CASSLRTDRTPYEQYF | TGTGCCAGCAGCCTTAGGACAGACCGAACCCCCTACGAGCAGTACTTC
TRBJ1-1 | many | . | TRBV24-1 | CATSDGPGFTEAFF | TGTGCCACCAGTGATGGCCCCGGGTTCACTGAAGCTTTCTTT
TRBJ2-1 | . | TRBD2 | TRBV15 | CATSRDRTSGSNNEQFF | TGTGCCACCAGCAGAGATAGGACTAGCGGGAGCAACAATGAGCAGTTCTTC
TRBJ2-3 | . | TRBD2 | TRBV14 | CASSQEKAELSRWREITDTQYF | TGTGCCAGCAGCCAAGAAAAGGCGGAACTAAGTCGCTGGCGGGAGATCACAGATACGCAGTATTTT
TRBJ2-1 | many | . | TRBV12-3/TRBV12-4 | CASSFARWERNGEGTYNEQFF | TGTGCCAGCAGTTTCGCCCGATGGGAAAGAAACGGCGAGGGTACCTACAATGAGCAGTTCTTC
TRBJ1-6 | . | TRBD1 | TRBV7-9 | CASSQALTGVGNSPLHF | TGTGCCAGCAGCCAAGCTTTGACAGGGGTAGGAAATTCACCCCTCCACTTT
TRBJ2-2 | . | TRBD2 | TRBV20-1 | CSASGLAGVAGELFF | TGCAGTGCTTCGGGACTAGCGGGAGTTGCCGGGGAGCTGTTTTTT
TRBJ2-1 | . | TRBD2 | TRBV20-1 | CSARAGLAGPPSYNEQFF | TGCAGTGCTAGAGCGGGACTAGCGGGACCCCCTTCCTACAATGAGCAGTTCTTC
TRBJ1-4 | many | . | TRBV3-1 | CASSARTVNEKLFF | TGTGCCAGCAGCGCCCGGACAGTCAATGAAAAACTGTTTTTT
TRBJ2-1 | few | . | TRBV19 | CASSPTSYHEQFF | TGTGCCAGTAGCCCAACTAGCTACCATGAGCAGTTCTTC
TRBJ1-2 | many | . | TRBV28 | CASSFARDGYTF | TGTGCCAGCAGTTTCGCCAGGGATGGCTACACCTTC
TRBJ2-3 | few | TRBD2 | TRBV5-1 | CASSLGPQAGVYTQYF | TGCGCCAGCAGCTTGGGCCCGCAAGCGGGAGTGTATACGCAGTATTTT
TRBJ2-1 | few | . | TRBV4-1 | CASRQGLAGGYNEQFF | TGCGCCAGCAGACAGGGGCTAGCGGGTGGGTACAATGAGCAGTTCTTC
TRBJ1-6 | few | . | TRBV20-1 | CSAPDPGRYNSPLHF | TGCAGTGCCCCCGACCCGGGACGGTATAATTCACCCCTCCACTTT
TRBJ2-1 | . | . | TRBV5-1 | CASSLGIGFNEQFF | TGCGCCAGCAGCTTGGGGATAGGGTTCAATGAGCAGTTCTTC
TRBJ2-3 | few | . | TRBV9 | CASSVAAVGPDTQYF | TGTGCCAGCAGCGTAGCCGCAGTGGGCCCAGATACGCAGTATTTT
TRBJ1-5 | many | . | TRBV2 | CASSGTYSNQPQHF | TGTGCCAGCAGTGGGACCTATAGCAATCAGCCCCAGCATTTT
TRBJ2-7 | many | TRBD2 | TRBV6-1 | CASSKTSEGEQYF | TGTGCCAGCAGCAAGACTAGCGAGGGCGAGCAGTACTTC
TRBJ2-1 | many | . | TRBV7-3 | CASRPTDGGEQFF | TGTGCCAGCAGACCTACGGACGGGGGCGAGCAGTTCTTC
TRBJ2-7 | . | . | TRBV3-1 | CASSPARVLYEQYF | TGTGCCAGCAGCCCGGCTAGGGTACTCTACGAGCAGTACTTC